Only a few counts were recorded for the clone carrying this T cell receptor (beta chain). Germline CDR1 KGHDR, CDR2 SFDVKD. The CDR3 is 15 residues long. The V end lost 4 bases, the J end lost 0 bases, and 9 bases lay between the germline ends. The data belong to a study of response to subunit inactivated influenza vaccine. TCRdb called the RT-PCR reads again in MiXCR, with one record for every CDR3 protein. Seen here are approximately 530,000 distinct CDR3 sequences, approximately 7.7% observed once, and the top ten hold under 15%. The clonotype originates from a man between 50 and 75 years old who received an inactivated influenza vaccine. The sequenced sample was PBMCs from blood, obtained 23 months after vaccination. The chain employs TRBV24-1 and TRBJ2-1, with D hard to call. CDR3 in amino acids: CATSEGAFSYNEQFF. The CDR3, as DNA: TGTGCCACCAGTGAAGGTGCCTTCTCCTACAATGAGCAGTTCTTC.